A single sample is the source of the 28 T cell receptor beta chains below, sequenced in a study of cytomegalovirus exposure and HLA in healthy donors (dated 2017 in TCRdb). The receptor library was made with the immunoSEQ multiplex PCR assay. For the multiplex PCR, a mixture combining 60 forward primers for TCR Vbeta segments and 13 reverse primers for TCR Jbeta segments was used. In TCRdb, the immuneACCESS table is reduced to in-frame sequences with V and J assigned. These tables do not hold every clone; where another copy was compared, an unresolved V gene accounts for under half, and the others remain unexplained. This sample has more than 150,000 clones in its table, and roughly 80% of those were observed once. The ten biggest clones cover under 0.85% of the sample. Sequencing was performed on PBMCs. These receptors all stem from a boy between 5 and 17 years old in good health and CMV-seronegative.

The chain uses TRBV2 and TRBJ2-7, with 9 bases identical to TRBD2. CDR3 length equals 14 residues. Germline values: CDR1 SNHLY, CDR2 FYNNEI. V was clipped by 6 bases and J by 6 bases; unmatched bases: 9. Here the CDR3 DNA reads TGTGCCAGCAGGGCGGGACTAGCTTCTGGCGAGCAGTACTTC. Protein sequence: CASRAGLASGEQYF.

The chain employs TRBV6-5 and TRBJ1-2; a possible D gene is TRBD1 (6 bases). Germline CDR1 and CDR2: MNHEY and SVGAGI. Deletions cut 6 bases from V and 7 bases from J, with 18 bases between. This CDR3 has 14 amino acids. The CDR3 loop reads CASSPDRKLGGYTF. The CDR3 DNA sequence: TGTGCCAGCAGCCCAGACAGGAAGCTCGGTGGCTACACCTTC.

For the CDR3, the DNA is TGTGCCAGCAGCGGGGGACAGGGGGATATGAATCAGCCCCAGCATTTT. Amino acid sequence: CASSGGQGDMNQPQHF. The rearrangement uses TRBV9 and TRBJ1-5, with 11 bases matching TRBD1. V shed 3 bases, J shed 4 bases, and the junction held 6 bases outside the gene matches. The CDR3 length is 16 residues. CDR1 is SGDLS, CDR2 YYNGEE, per germline.

The V call is TRBV10-3, the J call TRBJ2-7; 7 nucleotides align to TRBD1. The CDR3 loop spans 15 amino acids. CDR1 and CDR2 (germline): ENHRY, SYGVKD. J lost 4 bases, V lost 2 bases, and 8 bases had no gene match. The DNA for the CDR3 is TGTGCCATCAGTGAGCGGACAGGAGAAGAATACGAGCAGTACTTC. Its protein product is CAISERTGEEYEQYF.

The chain couples TRBV28 to TRBJ2-1, with 11 bases identical to TRBD2. The ends lost 6 bases at V and 6 bases at J; junction bases unmatched: 16. From germline, CDR1 is MDHEN and CDR2 SYDVKM. This CDR3 spans 18 amino acids. The CDR3: CASSPRGLAAQGSNEQFF. The CDR3 DNA reads as TGTGCCAGCAGCCCTCGGGGACTAGCGGCCCAAGGAAGCAATGAGCAGTTCTTC. The variable domain in full, with the rest retrieved from reference TRBV28 and TRBJ2-1, is DVKVTQSSRYLVKRTGEKVFLECVQDMDHENMFWYRQDPGLGLRLIYFSYDVKMKEKGDIPEGYSVSREKKERFSLILESASTNQTSMYLCASSPRGLAAQGSNEQFFGPGTRLTVL.

A single count supports this clone. Other DNA sequences from this sample encode an identical CDR3 as well. CDR3 sequence reads: CASSLSRNTEAFF. Here the CDR3 DNA reads TGTGCCAGCAGTTTATCGCGAAACACTGAAGCTTTCTTT. V and J are TRBV27 and TRBJ1-1, with D uncertain. The CDR3 is 13 residues long. Germline V gene sequence: CDR1 MNHEY, CDR2 SMNVEV (reference sequence). V was trimmed by 0 bases and J by 2 bases, leaving 4 bases between them.

This rearrangement joins TRBV11-3 to TRBJ2-5, with 11 bases matching TRBD1. Trimming cost V 1 base and J 6 bases; bases outside gene matches: 7. CDR3 length: 16 residues. The germline gives CDR1 SGHNT, CDR2 YENEEA. CDR3 sequence reads: CASSLVLGQGAKTQYF. The CDR3 bases are TGTGCCAGCAGCTTAGTACTAGGACAGGGGGCCAAGACCCAGTACTTC.

J is TRBJ1-5 and V is TRBV5-6, with D possibly being TRBD1 (6 bases). Germline loops: CDR1 SGHDT, CDR2 YYEEEE. CDR3 length: 13 residues. Trimming cost V 1 base and J 9 bases, with 11 bases left between them. CDR3 region: CASSLTGTPPQHF. The CDR3 DNA is TGTGCCAGCAGCTTGACAGGGACCCCGCCCCAGCATTTT.

The CDR3 nucleotides read TGTGCCAGCAGCGCTCCTAGGGCGGGAGGGTTGGAGACCCAGTACTTC. Amino acids: CASSAPRAGGLETQYF. V and J are TRBV9 and TRBJ2-5, with 9 bases lining up with TRBD2. Looked up from germline, CDR1 is SGDLS and CDR2 is YYNGEE. V trimming: 3 bases; J trimming: 5 bases; junction bases outside the gene matches: 11. CDR3 length: 16 residues.

The chain joins TRBV25-1 to TRBJ1-1; 11 bases fit TRBD1. The CDR3 extends over 14 amino acids. Germline V gives CDR1 MGHDK, CDR2 SYGVNS. V lost 3 bases to trimming and J lost 11 bases; unmatched junction nucleotides: 8. The CDR3 DNA sequence: TGTGCCAGCAGTGATTTCCGGGACAGGGGGGGTGCTTTCTTT. This gives the protein CASSDFRDRGGAFF.

About this clone itself: One end of the junction is discordant with germline, which a read error may explain. The sample carries other DNA sequences with the same CDR3. The J gene is TRBJ2-3, the V gene TRBV10-3; 10 positions agree with TRBD2. Germline V gives CDR1 ENHRY, CDR2 SYGVKD. This CDR3 contains 15 residues. The CDR3 DNA sequence: TGTGCCATCAGCGTAGCGGGGGGTCCCACAGACACGCAGTATTTT. Its protein product is CAISVAGGPTDTQYF.

As DNA, the CDR3 is TGTGCCAGCAGTGGCGAACAGGGGGCTAGCACAGATACGCAGTATTTT. This encodes CASSGEQGASTDTQYF. V gene TRBV6-4 combines with J gene TRBJ2-3; 9 bases agree with TRBD1. V shed 4 bases and J 0 bases; nucleotides not matched to a gene: 5. This CDR3 region has 16 residues. CDR1 and CDR2 from the germline V gene are MRHNA and SNTAGT.

CDR3 region: CGFLTGSEKLFF. The CDR3 coding sequence is TGTGGGTTCCTGACAGGGAGCGAAAAACTGTTTTTT. The chain is built from TRBV30 and TRBJ1-4, with 7 positions matching TRBD1. The CDR3 contains 12 residues. The V gene's germline CDR1 is GTSNPN and CDR2 SVGIG (reference sequence).

This clone was observed a handful of times. The gene calls are TRBV4-3 and TRBJ1-1; D is uncertain. The germline CDR1 and CDR2 sequences are LGHNA and YSLEER. The ends were cut back, 0 bases at V and 0 bases at J, with 11 bases in the middle. This CDR3 contains 16 residues. In nucleotides, the CDR3 is TGCGCCAGCAGCCAAGATCTTTGGGCCCTGAACACTGAAGCTTTCTTT. Translating it yields CASSQDLWALNTEAFF.

This clone was recorded once. The chain recombines TRBV21-1 with TRBJ2-2; the table calls TRBD1, which could not be checked here. TRBV21-1 is noted as a pseudogene. The CDR3 sequence is 16 residues long. CDR3 nucleotide sequence: TGTGCCAGCAGCAAAGAGTCCAGGGAAGCGCTCGGGGAGCTGTTTTTT. This gives the protein CASSKESREALGELFF.

This rearrangement joins TRBV28 to TRBJ1-3; D unresolved. This CDR3 region has 13 residues. Trimming removed 10 bases at V and 4 bases at J, with 14 bases between. CDR1 and CDR2 (germline): MDHEN, SYDVKM. DNA of the CDR3: TGTGCCACCGAACGGGTCCTAGGAAACACCATATATTTT. This translates into CATERVLGNTIYF.

As to this clone: Mismatch with germline at one junction end may stem from a read error. The chain has TRBV7-9 and TRBJ1-1, with D possibly being TRBD1 (6 bases). This CDR3 contains 16 residues. Per the germline V gene, CDR1 is SEHNR and CDR2 is FQNEAQ (reference sequence). The CDR3 region has the DNA TGTTCCAGCAGCCCACCCCCGGGACAAGCGAACACTGAAGCTTTCTTT. It yields the protein CSSSPPPGQANTEAFF.

The CDR3 coding sequence is TGTGCCAGTAGTGCCGGGACAGGGGGCGTTATCCAAGAGACCCAGTACTTC. Protein product: CASSAGTGGVIQETQYF. The V call is TRBV19, the J call TRBJ2-5; 12 nucleotides agree with TRBD1. The germline V gene encodes CDR1 LNHDA and CDR2 SQIVND (reference sequence). V was clipped by 5 bases and J by 1 base; unmatched bases: 8. This CDR3 has 17 residues.

This sequence joins TRBV2 and TRBJ2-7; maybe TRBD1 (6 bases). CDR3 length equals 12 residues. Trimming removed 6 bases from V and 3 bases from J, with 9 bases in between. Germline CDR1 SNHLY, CDR2 FYNNEI. The DNA for the CDR3 is TGTGCCAGCAGGAAGGACAGCTACGAGCAGTACTTC. Protein sequence: CASRKDSYEQYF. The whole variable domain, filled in from reference TRBV2 and TRBJ2-7, reads EPEVTQTPSHQVTQMGQEVILRCVPISNHLYFYWYRQILGQKVEFLVSFYNNEISEKSEIFDDQFSVERPDGSNFTLKIRSTKLEDSAMYFCASRKDSYEQYFGPGTRLTVT.

The V call is TRBV7-3, the J call TRBJ2-7, with D possibly TRBD1 on 6 matching bases. This CDR3 spans 13 amino acids. The germline V gene encodes CDR1 SGHTA and CDR2 FQGTGA. Between the trimmed V and J ends, which lost 2 bases and 7 bases, there was a span of 12 bases. CDR3 coding DNA: TGTGCCAGCAGCTTACAGGGGCTAGGGGAGCAGTACTTC. Encoded protein: CASSLQGLGEQYF.

The CDR3 DNA reads as TGTGCCAGTAGCTCACAGGGAGATTCGGCTTATGGCTACACCTTC. Its protein is CASSSQGDSAYGYTF. The V gene is TRBV19, the J gene TRBJ1-2; the D gene is possibly TRBD1 (6 bases). The CDR3 contains 15 residues. Trimming stripped 6 bases from V and 5 bases from J, with 19 bases between. Germline CDR1 is LNHDA and CDR2 is SQIVND (reference sequence).

The V call is TRBV7-8, the J call TRBJ1-1; 8 nucleotides agree with TRBD1. V lost 3 bases, J lost 2 bases, and 5 bases stayed unmatched. CDR1 is SGHVS, CDR2 FQNEAQ, per germline. The CDR3 loop spans 15 amino acids. CDR3 loop: CASSFQDRVNTEAFF. The CDR3, as DNA: TGTGCCAGCAGCTTCCAGGACAGGGTTAACACTGAAGCTTTCTTT.

The J gene is TRBJ1-1, the V gene TRBV9; possible D gene TRBD1, 5 bases. V was trimmed by 5 bases and J by 4 bases, leaving 18 bases between them. Looked up from germline, CDR1 is SGDLS and CDR2 is YYNGEE. This CDR3 has 15 amino acids. CDR3 in amino acids: CASSRRVGGLTEAFF. The CDR3 region has the DNA TGTGCCAGCAGTCGGAGGGTCGGGGGACTCACTGAAGCTTTCTTT.

The chain couples TRBV4-1 to TRBJ2-7; D is unresolved. CDR1 and CDR2 (germline): MGHRA, YSYEKL. Deletions cut 1 base from V and 3 bases from J, with 7 bases between. The CDR3 totals 13 residues. CDR3 protein: CASSQVGGYEQYF. The CDR3 DNA is TGCGCCAGCAGCCAAGTCGGCGGCTACGAGCAGTACTTC.

This clone was observed once. The rearrangement links TRBV2 to TRBJ1-5; weak D call: TRBD1 (6 bases). The CDR3 is 13 amino acids. Trimming pared 8 bases from V and 0 bases from J, leaving 8 bases between. Germline CDR1 is SNHLY and CDR2 is FYNNEI. Written as DNA, the CDR3 is TGTGCCAGCCGGACAGATAGCAATCAGCCCCAGCATTTT. It encodes CASRTDSNQPQHF.

This CDR3 reads CAWSVHRGSRDSPLHF. Here the CDR3 DNA reads TGTGCCTGGAGTGTACACAGGGGCAGTCGGGATTCACCCCTCCACTTT. The J gene is TRBJ1-6, the V gene TRBV30, with TRBD1 identical over 7 bases. CDR3 size: 16 residues. From germline, CDR1 is GTSNPN and CDR2 SVGIG (reference sequence). Trimming removed 0 bases from V and 8 bases from J; junction bases left unmatched: 10.

J is TRBJ2-5 and V is TRBV19; a weak D match, TRBD2 (6 bases). The germline gives CDR1 LNHDA, CDR2 SQIVND (reference sequence). The V gene lost 5 bases and the J gene lost 3 bases, with 7 bases spanning the gap. The CDR3 spans 12 residues. The CDR3 region has the DNA TGTGCCAGTAGTGCTAGCGAAGAGACCCAGTACTTC. It specifies CASSASEETQYF.

The V call is TRBV6-5, the J call TRBJ1-1; 7 positions agree with TRBD1. V trimming: 6 bases; J trimming: 4 bases; junction bases outside the gene matches: 11. The CDR3 consists of 15 residues. Germline V gene sequence: CDR1 MNHEY, CDR2 SVGAGI. The DNA for the CDR3 is TGTGCCAGCAGGCGTCAAGGGGGCGCAGTCACTGAAGCTTTCTTT. Protein sequence: CASRRQGGAVTEAFF.